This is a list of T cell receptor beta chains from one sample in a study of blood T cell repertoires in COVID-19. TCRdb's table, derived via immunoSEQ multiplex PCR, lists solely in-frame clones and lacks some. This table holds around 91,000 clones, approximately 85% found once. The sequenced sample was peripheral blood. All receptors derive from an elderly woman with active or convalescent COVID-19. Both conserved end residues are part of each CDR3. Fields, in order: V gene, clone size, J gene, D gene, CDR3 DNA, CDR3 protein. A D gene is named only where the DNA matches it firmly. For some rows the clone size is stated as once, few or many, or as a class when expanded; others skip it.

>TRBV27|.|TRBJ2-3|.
TGTGCCAGCAGGCGGTCGACAGGCAGCACAGATACGCAGTATTTT
CASRRSTGSTDTQYF
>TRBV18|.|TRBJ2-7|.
TGTGCCAGCTCACCAACGACAGCGTCCTACGAGCAGTACTTC
CASSPTTASYEQYF
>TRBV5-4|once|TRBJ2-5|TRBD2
TGTGCCAGCAGCCTAGCGGGCGGGGGGCAAGAGACCCAGTACTTC
CASSLAGGGQETQYF
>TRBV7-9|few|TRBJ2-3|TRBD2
TGTGCCAGCAGCTTAGGACTAGCGGGAATCACAGATACGCAGTATTTT
CASSLGLAGITDTQYF
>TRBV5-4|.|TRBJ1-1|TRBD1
TGTGCCAGCAGCTCGGGGGACAGGCAGAACACTGAAGCTTTCTTT
CASSSGDRQNTEAFF
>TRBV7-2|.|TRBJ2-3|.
TGTGCCAGCAGCTTACAGATCACAGATACGCAGTATTTT
CASSLQITDTQYF
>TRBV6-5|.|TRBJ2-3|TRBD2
TGTGCCAGCAGTTACGCGGGAGGCCCCACAGATACGCAGTATTTT
CASSYAGGPTDTQYF
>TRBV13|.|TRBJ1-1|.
TGTGCCAGCAGCTTGGGGAGGGCGGTGGGCACTGAAGCTTTCTTT
CASSLGRAVGTEAFF
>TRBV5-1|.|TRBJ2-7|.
TGCGCCAGCTCCACGACAGTACAGTACGAGCAGTACTTC
CASSTTVQYEQYF
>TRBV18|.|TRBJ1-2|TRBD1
TGTGCCAGCTCGCCGCAGGGGGCAGAGGGCTACACCTTC
CASSPQGAEGYTF
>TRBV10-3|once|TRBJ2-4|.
TGTGCCATCAGTGAAGGACAGAGTAAAAACATTCAGTACTTC
CAISEGQSKNIQYF
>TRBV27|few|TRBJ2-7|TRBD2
TGTGCCAGCAGTTCCAGGACTAGCGGGAGCTACGAGCAGTACTTC
CASSSRTSGSYEQYF
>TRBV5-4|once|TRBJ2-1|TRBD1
TGTGCCAGCAGCTCACAGGGGTACAATGAGCAGTTCTTC
CASSSQGYNEQFF
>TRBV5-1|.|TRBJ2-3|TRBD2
TGTGCCAGCAGCTTGGCCTCGGGAGGTCGTACAGATACGCAGTATTTT
CASSLASGGRTDTQYF